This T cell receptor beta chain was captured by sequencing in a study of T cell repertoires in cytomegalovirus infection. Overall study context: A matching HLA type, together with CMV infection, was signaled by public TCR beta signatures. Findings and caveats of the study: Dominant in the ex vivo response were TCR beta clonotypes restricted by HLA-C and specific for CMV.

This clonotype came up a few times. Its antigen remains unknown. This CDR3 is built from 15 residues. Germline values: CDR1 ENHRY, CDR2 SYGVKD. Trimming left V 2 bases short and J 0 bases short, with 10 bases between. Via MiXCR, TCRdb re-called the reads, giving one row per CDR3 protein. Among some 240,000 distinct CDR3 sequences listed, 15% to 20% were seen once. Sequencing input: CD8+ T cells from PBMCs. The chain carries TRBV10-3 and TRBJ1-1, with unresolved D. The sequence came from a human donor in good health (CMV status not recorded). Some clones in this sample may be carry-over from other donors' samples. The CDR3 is CAISERDFMNTEAFF. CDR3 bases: TGTGCCATCAGTGAGCGGGATTTCATGAACACTGAAGCTTTCTTT.